This T cell receptor beta chain was identified in a study of T cell responses to AZD1222 COVID-19 vaccine. Overall study context: Whether given at about 4 or about 12 weeks, second doses were pooled.

The CDR3 runs 12 residues. Trimming removed 1 base at V and 8 bases at J, with 6 bases between. Looked up from germline, CDR1 is LGHNA and CDR2 is YNFKEQ. Using immunoSEQ multiplex PCR, the repertoire was profiled, and TCRdb retains in-frame clones only, with some absent. The sample consists of approximately 190,000 clones, 94% of them appearing once. General study points: Spike-spanning, vaccine-associated CD4 TCRs were dominant at 160-218 and 743-854.

To note about this clone: The target antigen is unknown.

The V and J genes are TRBV4-2 and TRBJ1-5; no reliable D call. This sample comprised peripheral blood, obtained on day 0 of AZD1222 vaccination. This receptor was taken from an adult in good health. CDR3 sequence (DNA): TGTGCCAGCAGCCAAGGGCAAAAGCCCCAGCATTTT. Translated: CASSQGQKPQHF.